The rows below give T cell receptor beta chains drawn from one sample of a study of T cells after yellow fever vaccination. TCRdb re-derived calls from the 5' RACE reads in MiXCR, one entry per CDR3 protein. The repertoire holds 99,000 or so distinct CDR3 sequences, with approximately 6.3% as singletons. Sample: CD8+ T cells sorted from PBMCs, taken 10 days after the yellow fever booster vaccination. Receptors originate from a man aged 18 to 29 who received the YFV17D yellow fever vaccine. Both conserved end residues are part of each CDR3. The D gene is left open where the match is weak. The listing skips clone size in some rows; elsewhere it reads once, few, many or a size class.

clone size: few
V gene: TRBV6-5
D gene: NA
J gene: TRBJ2-2
CDR3 DNA: TGTGCCAGCAGTTACTCCCCCCGGGGTACCGGGGAGCTGTTTTTT
CDR3 protein: CASSYSPRGTGELFF

clone size: many
V gene: TRBV7-9
D gene: TRBD1
J gene: TRBJ2-1
CDR3 DNA: TGTGCCAGCAGCTTAGCTCTGACAGGGGGAAACAATGAGCAGTTCTTC
CDR3 protein: CASSLALTGGNNEQFF

clone size: few
V gene: TRBV11-3
D gene: NA
J gene: TRBJ2-3
CDR3 DNA: TGTGCCAGCAGCTTCGAAGCGACAGATACGCAGTATTTT
CDR3 protein: CASSFEATDTQYF

clone size: NA
V gene: TRBV6-2/TRBV6-3
D gene: NA
J gene: TRBJ2-7
CDR3 DNA: TGTGCCAGCGGCCGCTACGAGCAGTACTTC
CDR3 protein: CASGRYEQYF

clone size: NA
V gene: TRBV29-1
D gene: TRBD2
J gene: TRBJ2-1
CDR3 DNA: TGCAGCGTTGTTCGGTCTAGCGGGGGGGACAATGAGCAGTTCTTC
CDR3 protein: CSVVRSSGGDNEQFF

clone size: many
V gene: TRBV7-9
D gene: NA
J gene: TRBJ2-1
CDR3 DNA: TGTGCCAGCAGCTTTGATTTTTTGGGACCCAGCTCCTACAATGAGCAGTTCTTC
CDR3 protein: CASSFDFLGPSSYNEQFF

clone size: many
V gene: TRBV7-6
D gene: NA
J gene: TRBJ1-2
CDR3 DNA: TGTGCCAGCAGCCACGGTGGAGACACCCTGACAGGCTACACCTTC
CDR3 protein: CASSHGGDTLTGYTF

clone size: NA
V gene: TRBV7-8
D gene: NA
J gene: TRBJ1-1
CDR3 DNA: TGTGCCAGCAGCGCACGGTATTTGTTGAACACTGAAGCTTTCTTT
CDR3 protein: CASSARYLLNTEAFF

clone size: few
V gene: TRBV5-1
D gene: TRBD1
J gene: TRBJ1-1
CDR3 DNA: TGCGCCAGCAGCGTGGGACAGGGTTTCACTGAAGCTTTCTTT
CDR3 protein: CASSVGQGFTEAFF

clone size: many
V gene: TRBV7-3
D gene: NA
J gene: TRBJ2-1
CDR3 DNA: TGTGCCAGCAGCTTAGGCCCCAGCTCCTACAATGAGCAGTTCTTC
CDR3 protein: CASSLGPSSYNEQFF

clone size: NA
V gene: TRBV20-1
D gene: TRBD1
J gene: TRBJ1-5
CDR3 DNA: TGCAGTGCCAACAGGGGGGGACACCATCAGCCCCAGCATTTT
CDR3 protein: CSANRGGHHQPQHF

clone size: few
V gene: TRBV29-1
D gene: NA
J gene: TRBJ1-1
CDR3 DNA: TGCAGCGTTGTCCTTTCGAACACTGAAGCTTTCTTT
CDR3 protein: CSVVLSNTEAFF

clone size: NA
V gene: TRBV7-9
D gene: NA
J gene: TRBJ2-4
CDR3 DNA: TGTGCCAGCAGCTTAGTCAATGAGCAGGACCAGTACTTC
CDR3 protein: CASSLVNEQDQYF

clone size: many
V gene: TRBV3-1
D gene: NA
J gene: TRBJ2-2
CDR3 DNA: TGTGCCAGCAGCCAAGGGACAGACGTTACCGGGGAGCTGTTTTTT
CDR3 protein: CASSQGTDVTGELFF

clone size: few
V gene: TRBV7-9
D gene: NA
J gene: TRBJ1-2
CDR3 DNA: TGTGCCAGCAGCTTAGTTGGCAGCCCTTCGGTTAACTATGGCTACACCTTC
CDR3 protein: CASSLVGSPSVNYGYTF

clone size: few
V gene: TRBV30
D gene: TRBD1
J gene: TRBJ2-7
CDR3 DNA: TGTGCCTGGAGTGCTGGGACAGGGTGGATCTACGAGCAGTACTTC
CDR3 protein: CAWSAGTGWIYEQYF

clone size: NA
V gene: TRBV4-2
D gene: NA
J gene: TRBJ2-6
CDR3 DNA: TGTGCCAGCAGCCAAGAGGAGCACTCTGGGGCCAACGTCCTGACTTTC
CDR3 protein: CASSQEEHSGANVLTF

clone size: few
V gene: TRBV12-3/TRBV12-4
D gene: TRBD2
J gene: TRBJ2-5
CDR3 DNA: TGTGCCAGCAGTTTCCGGGGGGGGGGATTCGAGACCCAGTACTTC
CDR3 protein: CASSFRGGGFETQYF

clone size: NA
V gene: TRBV6-2/TRBV6-3
D gene: NA
J gene: TRBJ2-3
CDR3 DNA: TGTGCCAGCAGCCACTACCCGGAGGGACAGAACACAGATACGCAGTATTTT
CDR3 protein: CASSHYPEGQNTDTQYF

clone size: few
V gene: TRBV27
D gene: TRBD2
J gene: TRBJ2-1
CDR3 DNA: TGTGCCAGCAGATTCTCAGCGGGGGGGTCCTACAATGAGCAGTTCTTC
CDR3 protein: CASRFSAGGSYNEQFF

clone size: many
V gene: TRBV29-1
D gene: TRBD1
J gene: TRBJ2-1
CDR3 DNA: TGCAGCGTCGGAACGGGACAGGGCTTACACAATGAGCAGTTCTTC
CDR3 protein: CSVGTGQGLHNEQFF

clone size: NA
V gene: TRBV25-1
D gene: NA
J gene: TRBJ2-4
CDR3 DNA: TGTGCCAGCAGTTCAACCGGGACCTCAAACATTCAGTACTTC
CDR3 protein: CASSSTGTSNIQYF

clone size: NA
V gene: TRBV12-3/TRBV12-4
D gene: TRBD1
J gene: TRBJ1-2
CDR3 DNA: TGTGCCAGCAGTCCGGGGACAGGATTCTATGGCTACACCTTC
CDR3 protein: CASSPGTGFYGYTF

clone size: few
V gene: TRBV5-1
D gene: TRBD2
J gene: TRBJ2-3
CDR3 DNA: TGCGCCAGCAGCCAGTTAGTTCCTGGACTAGAAAACACAGATACGCAGTATTTT
CDR3 protein: CASSQLVPGLENTDTQYF

clone size: many
V gene: TRBV4-2
D gene: NA
J gene: TRBJ2-3
CDR3 DNA: TGTGCCAGCAGCCAAGAGGGAGGGGGGGCTGATACGCAGTATTTT
CDR3 protein: CASSQEGGGADTQYF

clone size: NA
V gene: TRBV20-1
D gene: TRBD2
J gene: TRBJ2-5
CDR3 DNA: TGCAGTGCTAGAGATGGGGCTAGCGGGGGGACGGAGACCCAGTACTTC
CDR3 protein: CSARDGASGGTETQYF

clone size: NA
V gene: TRBV7-9
D gene: NA
J gene: TRBJ2-3
CDR3 DNA: TGTGCCCGAGGGGGTGCCTCTGGGGAGGCTCTCACAGATACGCAGTATTTT
CDR3 protein: CARGGASGEALTDTQYF